This T cell receptor (beta chain) was obtained from a study of blood T cell repertoires in COVID-19. Overall study context: PBMCs, B-cell-depleted T cells, or T cells provided the cDNA or gDNA that made up the material.

Methods used by the authors: Estimation of nucleated cell counts was performed using reference gene primer amplification. Measured with immunoSEQ multiplex PCR; TCRdb has only the in-frame clones, and not every one. That table is the source of V, J and clone size, and D and trimming were worked out from the DNA. Of roughly 59,000 clones listed, 76% are singletons. Sequences were obtained from peripheral blood. This receptor was identified in a woman in her forties or fifties with active or convalescent COVID-19.

The CDR3 nucleotides read TGTGCCAGCAGTTTAGTGGGAGGAGGGGAGCTGTTTTTT. Its translation is CASSLVGGGELFF. This chain uses TRBV6-5 with TRBJ2-2, with a tentative D call TRBD2 (6 bases). Germline V CDR1 and CDR2: MNHEY, SVGAGI. CDR3 size: 13 residues. Trimming removed 4 bases from V and 8 bases from J, with 11 bases in between.